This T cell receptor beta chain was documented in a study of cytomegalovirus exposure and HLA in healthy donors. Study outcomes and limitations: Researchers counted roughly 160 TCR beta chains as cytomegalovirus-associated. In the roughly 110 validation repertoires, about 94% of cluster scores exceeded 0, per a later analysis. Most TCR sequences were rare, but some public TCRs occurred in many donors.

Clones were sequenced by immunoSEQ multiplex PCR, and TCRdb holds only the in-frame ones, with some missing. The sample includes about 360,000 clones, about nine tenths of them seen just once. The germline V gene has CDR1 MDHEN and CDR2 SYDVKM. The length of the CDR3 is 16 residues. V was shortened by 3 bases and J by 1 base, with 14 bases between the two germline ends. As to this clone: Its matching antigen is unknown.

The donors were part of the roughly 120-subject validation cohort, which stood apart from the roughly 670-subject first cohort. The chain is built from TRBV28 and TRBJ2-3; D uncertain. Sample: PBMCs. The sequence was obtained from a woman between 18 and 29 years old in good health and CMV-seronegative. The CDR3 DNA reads TGTGCCAGCAGTTTTTCCCCACTCGGAGGCACAGATACGCAGTATTTT. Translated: CASSFSPLGGTDTQYF. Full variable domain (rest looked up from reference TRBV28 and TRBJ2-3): DVKVTQSSRYLVKRTGEKVFLECVQDMDHENMFWYRQDPGLGLRLIYFSYDVKMKEKGDIPEGYSVSREKKERFSLILESASTNQTSMYLCASSFSPLGGTDTQYFGPGTRLTVL.